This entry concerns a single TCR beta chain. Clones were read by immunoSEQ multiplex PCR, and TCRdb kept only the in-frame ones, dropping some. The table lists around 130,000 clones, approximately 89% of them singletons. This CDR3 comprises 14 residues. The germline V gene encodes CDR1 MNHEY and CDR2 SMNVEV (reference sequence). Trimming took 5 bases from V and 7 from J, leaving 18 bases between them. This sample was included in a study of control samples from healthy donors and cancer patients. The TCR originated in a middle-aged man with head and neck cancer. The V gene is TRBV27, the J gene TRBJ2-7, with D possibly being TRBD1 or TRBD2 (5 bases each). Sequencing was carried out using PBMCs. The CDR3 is CASSLRRGDAEQYF. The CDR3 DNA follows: TGTGCCAGCAGTCTTAGACGAGGGGACGCAGAGCAGTACTTC.